The entry that follows covers one TCR beta chain sequence. Its antigen remains unknown. The entry originates in a study of type 1 and type 2 diabetes patients. Study information: CD4+ or CD8+ T cells were positively selected from PBMCs with microbeads. General observations from the study: Groups were not age- or gender-matched, which may bias interpretation.

All diabetic donors were classified as either type 1 or type 2 diabetes. The PCR template was genomic DNA. The TCR beta CDR3 region was amplified using 30 forward and 13 reverse primers. TCRdb analysed the multiplex PCR reads with MiXCR anew, one entry per CDR3 protein. The sample records about 250,000 distinct CDR3 sequences, 47% being singletons. The CDR3 is 15 amino acids. Germline CDR1 reads LNHNV; CDR2 reads YYDKDF (reference sequence). V trimming: 3 bases; J trimming: 2 bases; junction bases outside the gene matches: 4. This receptor was obtained from a man younger than 35 with type 2 diabetes. The chain carries TRBV15 and TRBJ2-3; 8 bases fit TRBD1. Sequences were obtained from peripheral blood mononuclear cells (PBMCs). CDR3 in amino acids: CATSRRDRLTDTQYF. CDR3 DNA: TGTGCCACCAGCAGGCGGGACAGGCTCACAGATACGCAGTATTTT.